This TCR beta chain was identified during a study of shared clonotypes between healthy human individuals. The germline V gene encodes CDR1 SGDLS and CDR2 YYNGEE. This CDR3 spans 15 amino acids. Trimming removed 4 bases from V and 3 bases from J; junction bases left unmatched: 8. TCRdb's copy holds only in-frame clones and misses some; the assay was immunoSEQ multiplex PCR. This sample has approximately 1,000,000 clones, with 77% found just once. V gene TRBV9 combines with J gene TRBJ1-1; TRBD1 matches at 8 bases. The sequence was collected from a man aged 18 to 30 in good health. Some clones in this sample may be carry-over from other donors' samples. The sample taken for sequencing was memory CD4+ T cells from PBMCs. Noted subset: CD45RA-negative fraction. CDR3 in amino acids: CASSTGGRGHTEAFF. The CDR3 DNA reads TGTGCCAGCAGCACAGGAGGCAGGGGGCACACTGAAGCTTTCTTT.